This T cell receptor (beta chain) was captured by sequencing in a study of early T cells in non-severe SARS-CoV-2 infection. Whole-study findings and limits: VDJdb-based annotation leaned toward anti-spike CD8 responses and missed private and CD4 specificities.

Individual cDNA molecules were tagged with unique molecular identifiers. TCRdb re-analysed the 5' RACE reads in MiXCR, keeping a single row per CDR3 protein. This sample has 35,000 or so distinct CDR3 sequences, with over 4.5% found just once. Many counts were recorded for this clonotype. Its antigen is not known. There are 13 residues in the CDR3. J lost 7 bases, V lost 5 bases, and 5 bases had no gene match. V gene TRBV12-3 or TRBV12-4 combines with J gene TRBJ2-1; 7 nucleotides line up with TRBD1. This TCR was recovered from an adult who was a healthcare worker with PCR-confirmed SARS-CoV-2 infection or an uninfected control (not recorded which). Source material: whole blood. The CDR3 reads CASSQRQGNEQFF. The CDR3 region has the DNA TGTGCCAGCAGTCAACGACAGGGAAATGAGCAGTTCTTC.